This note documents a single T cell receptor (beta chain) sequence. These data are taken from a study of CD8 T cells in Susac syndrome. V was cut by 5 bases and J by 5 bases, with 16 bases left in between. Germline CDR1 is DFQATT and CDR2 is SNEGSKA (reference sequence). The CDR3 covers 13 residues. Sequencing of TCR beta covered CD8+ and CD4+ T cells obtained from blood. An amount of RNA that ranged from roughly 0.5 to 1 ug was reverse transcribed with random hexamers. By means of immunoSEQ multiplex PCR, TCR beta CDR3 spanning 54 Vbeta and 13 Jbeta underwent amplification. TCRdb itself ran the immunoSEQ multiplex PCR reads through MiXCR, one entry per CDR3 protein. This table has roughly 190,000 distinct CDR3 sequences, around 96% appearing once.

Sequenced: CD4+ T cells from PBMCs. This chain links TRBV20-1 with TRBJ2-7; D perhaps matches TRBD2 (5 bases). This clonotype originated in a human donor in good health. The CDR3 region is CSAPLSGVNEQYF. CDR3 bases: TGCAGTGCTCCTCTGAGCGGTGTCAACGAGCAGTACTTC.